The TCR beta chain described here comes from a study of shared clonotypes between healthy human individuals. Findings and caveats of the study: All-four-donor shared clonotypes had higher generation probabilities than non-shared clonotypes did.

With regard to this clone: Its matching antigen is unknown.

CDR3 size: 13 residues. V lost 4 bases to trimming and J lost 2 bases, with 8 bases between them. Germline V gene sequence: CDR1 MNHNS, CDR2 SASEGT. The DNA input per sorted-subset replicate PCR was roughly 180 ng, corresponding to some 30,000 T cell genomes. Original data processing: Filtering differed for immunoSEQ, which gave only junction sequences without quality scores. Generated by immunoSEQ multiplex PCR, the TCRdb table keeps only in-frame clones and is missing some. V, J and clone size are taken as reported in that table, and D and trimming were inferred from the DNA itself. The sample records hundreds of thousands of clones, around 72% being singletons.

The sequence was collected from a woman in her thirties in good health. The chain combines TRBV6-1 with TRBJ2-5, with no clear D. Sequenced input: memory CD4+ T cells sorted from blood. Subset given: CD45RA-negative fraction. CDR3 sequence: CASSVSRQETQYF. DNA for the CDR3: TGTGCCAGCAGTGTCTCCCGTCAAGAGACCCAGTACTTC.